This T cell receptor beta chain appears in the sequencing data of a study of CD4 T cells in relation to SARS-CoV-2 and coronaviruses. Across the study: ViraFEST: approximately 10-day antigen culture of PBMCs, then TCR beta CDR3 sequencing. Study observations and caveats: No crossreactivity against non-spike viral proteins was tested here.

The V and J ends lost 5 bases and 1 base respectively, with 11 bases between them. The length of the CDR3 is 14 residues. Germline loops: CDR1 SEHNR, CDR2 FQNEAQ (reference sequence). Naive or memory CD4+ cells were cultured 1:1 with T cell-depleted PBMCs plus CEF. Clones were read by immunoSEQ multiplex PCR, and TCRdb kept only the in-frame ones, dropping some. The profile covers about 36,000 clones, with 77% appearing a single time and roughly 3% taken by the ten largest. About this clone: Its antigen remains unidentified.

The receptor's source is an adult with COVID-19. Sequenced input: memory CD4+ T cells from PBMCs, cultured in vitro. The rearrangement links TRBV7-9 to TRBJ1-1; no clear D. The CDR3 region is CASSPELANTEAFF. The DNA of the CDR3 is TGTGCCAGCAGCCCCGAGTTGGCGAACACTGAAGCTTTCTTT.